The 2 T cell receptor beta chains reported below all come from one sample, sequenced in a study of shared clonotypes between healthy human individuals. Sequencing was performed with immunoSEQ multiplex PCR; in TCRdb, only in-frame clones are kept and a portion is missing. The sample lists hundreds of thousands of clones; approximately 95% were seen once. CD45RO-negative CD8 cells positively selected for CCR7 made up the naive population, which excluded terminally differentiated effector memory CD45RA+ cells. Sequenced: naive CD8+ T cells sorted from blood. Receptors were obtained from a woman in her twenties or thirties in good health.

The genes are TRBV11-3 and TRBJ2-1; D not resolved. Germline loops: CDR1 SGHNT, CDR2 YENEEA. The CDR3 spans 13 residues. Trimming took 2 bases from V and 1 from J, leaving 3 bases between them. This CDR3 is CASSLQSYNEQFF. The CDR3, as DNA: TGTGCCAGCAGCTTACAGTCCTACAATGAGCAGTTCTTC.

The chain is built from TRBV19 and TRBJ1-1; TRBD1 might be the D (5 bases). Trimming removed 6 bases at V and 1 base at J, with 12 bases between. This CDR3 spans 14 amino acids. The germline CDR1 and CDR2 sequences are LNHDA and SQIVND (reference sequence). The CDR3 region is CASRNRRGNTEAFF. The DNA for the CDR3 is TGTGCCAGTAGGAATAGGAGGGGGAACACTGAAGCTTTCTTT.